This TCR beta chain was sequenced for a study of shared clonotypes between healthy human individuals. Turning to the study itself: Three CD4 naive, three CD4 memory, two CD8 naive and one CD8 memory plate were used per donor.

Healthy and HIV-negative, the adult donors had no recent acute infections or vaccinations. As for this clone: Its cognate antigen is unknown.

Study-wide results and limits: Exclusively blood specimens were collected; tissue repertoires likely differ. Rarefaction showed sorted-subset sequencing was incomplete despite large depth.

V was pared by 8 bases and J by 0 bases, with 19 bases between. In germline, CDR1 is KGHSH, CDR2 LQKENI. CDR3 size: 16 residues. Only in-frame clones appear in the TCRdb table, and some are missing; sequencing was by immunoSEQ multiplex PCR. The sample has about 2.5 million clones; around 92% are singletons. What was sequenced was naive CD4+ T cells from PBMCs. Subset noted: CD45RA+ positively selected. The chain couples TRBV18 to TRBJ1-2; D is perhaps TRBD1 (5 bases). This receptor was identified in a man aged 18 to 29 in good health. Some clones in this sample may be carry-over from other donors' samples. The CDR3 nucleotides are TGTGCCAGCACTTCCGGGGGACGGACATCTAACTATGGCTACACCTTC. It encodes CASTSGGRTSNYGYTF.